This T cell receptor beta chain was identified during a study of tumor-infiltrating lymphocytes in oesophageal squamous cell carcinoma. The CDR3 runs 16 residues. MiXCR, run by TCRdb on the PCR reads, gives a single entry per CDR3 protein. The sample shows approximately 12,000 distinct CDR3 sequences, more than 40% of them seen only once. This clonotype was obtained from a male donor with esophageal squamous cell carcinoma. Sequenced material: normal esophageal tissue next to the tumor. V gene TRBV12-3 or TRBV12-4 combines with J gene TRBJ2-1, with D hard to call. The assigned J gene may be wrong: the sequence end matches TRBJ2-7 better. The CDR3 reads CASSWSGQSSYNEQYF. The CDR3 DNA is TGTGCCAGCAGTTGGTCCGGGCAGAGCTCCTACAATGAGCAGTACTTC.